The 26 T cell receptor beta chains below all came from one sample that was sequenced in a study of blood T cell repertoires in COVID-19. TCRdb's copy holds only in-frame clones and misses some; the assay was immunoSEQ multiplex PCR. The sample shows roughly 150,000 clones, around 77% of them seen only once. Sequencing used peripheral blood. The origin of the receptors is a man aged 50 or older with active or convalescent COVID-19.

This clone was detected once. The J gene is TRBJ1-5, the V gene TRBV28, with TRBD1 matching over 8 bases. V was pared by 5 bases and J by 2 bases, with 5 bases of the junction left unmatched. Germline CDR1 is MDHEN and CDR2 is SYDVKM. This CDR3 contains 15 residues. CDR3 DNA: TGTGCCAGCAGTACGGACAGGGTCGGCAATCAGCCCCAGCATTTT. Its translation: CASSTDRVGNQPQHF.

The chain is built from TRBV28 and TRBJ2-1; TRBD1 matches 7 bases. Germline lookup yields CDR1 MDHEN and CDR2 SYDVKM. The CDR3 runs to 15 residues. The V and J ends lost 7 bases and 12 bases, in that order; junction bases with no gene match: 18. CDR3 in DNA: TGTGCCAGCACCCACCCCGGGACAGTCTTTGTAGGGCAGTTCTTC. Encoded protein: CASTHPGTVFVGQFF.

The chain carries TRBV7-2 and TRBJ1-1, with TRBD1 as a possible D gene (5 bases). Between the trimmed V and J ends, which lost 2 bases and 1 base, there was a span of 17 bases. In germline, CDR1 is SGHTA, CDR2 FQGNSA. The CDR3 sequence is 17 residues long. CDR3 loop: CASSLRRYSRENTEAFF. The CDR3 DNA reads TGTGCCAGCAGCTTACGTAGATATTCCAGGGAGAACACTGAAGCTTTCTTT.

V usage is TRBV7-3 and J usage is TRBJ1-1; 7 bases are a match to TRBD1. Unmatched junction bases numbered 11, after V lost 5 bases and J lost 5 bases. Per the germline V gene, CDR1 is SGHTA and CDR2 is FQGTGA. The CDR3 consists of 15 residues. The chain's CDR3 is CASSPRRQGETEAFF. In DNA, the CDR3 is TGTGCCAGCAGCCCACGACGACAGGGAGAAACTGAAGCTTTCTTT.

The chain joins TRBV3-1 (or the pseudogene TRBV3-2) to TRBJ1-4, with 10 bases that match TRBD1. The CDR3 is 15 amino acids. V was clipped by 4 bases and J by 8 bases; unmatched bases: 7. Germline V gives CDR1 LGHDT, CDR2 YNNKEL (reference sequence). DNA of the CDR3: TGTGCCAGCAGCCCGGGACAGGGGACGTGGGAAAAACTGTTTTTT. Amino acids: CASSPGQGTWEKLFF.

This rearrangement joins TRBV28 to TRBJ1-1; TRBD1 is a possible D gene (5 bases). This CDR3 spans 13 amino acids. The germline V gene has CDR1 MDHEN and CDR2 SYDVKM. Trimming cost V 3 bases and J 4 bases, with 9 bases left between them. For the CDR3, the DNA is TGTGCCAGCAGTTTTACTACAGGCACTGAAGCTTTCTTT. This sequence encodes CASSFTTGTEAFF.

This clone was seen only once. This chain joins TRBV5-1 and TRBJ2-7; tentatively, D is TRBD2 (5 bases). This CDR3 is built from 14 residues. The V and J ends lost 5 bases and 3 bases respectively, with 15 bases between them. Germline V gives CDR1 SGHRS, CDR2 YFSETQ. The CDR3 coding sequence is TGCGCCAGCAGTTGGGTTGGTCGGGACTACGAGCAGTACTTC. Amino acids: CASSWVGRDYEQYF.

The rearrangement uses TRBV28 and TRBJ2-7; TRBD2 agrees at 8 bases. This CDR3 contains 14 residues. Germline CDR1 reads MDHEN; CDR2 reads SYDVKM. Trimming cost V 3 bases and J 2 bases; bases outside gene matches: 3. CDR3 sequence reads: CASSLTSATYEQYF. The CDR3 DNA reads TGTGCCAGCAGTTTGACTAGCGCAACCTACGAGCAGTACTTC.

In this sample, this clone turned up many times. V is TRBV19 and J is TRBJ2-7; D possibly corresponds to TRBD2 (5 bases). V gave up 3 bases and J gave up 4 bases, with 7 bases separating them. The CDR3 covers 12 residues. Germline CDR1 and CDR2: LNHDA and SQIVND (reference sequence). CDR3 sequence reads: CASSMAGYEQYF. In nucleotides, the CDR3 is TGTGCCAGTAGTATGGCGGGTTACGAGCAGTACTTC.

The chain joins TRBV5-1 to TRBJ2-7; TRBD2 agrees at 11 bases. There are 14 residues in the CDR3. Germline V gives CDR1 SGHRS, CDR2 YFSETQ. J was trimmed by 2 bases and V by 4 bases; bases with no gene match: 2. CDR3 in DNA: TGCGCCAGCAGCCCGGGACTAGCGGCCTACGAGCAGTACTTC. It translates to CASSPGLAAYEQYF.

This clone appeared a few times. The J gene is TRBJ1-3, the V gene TRBV7-8; tentatively, D is TRBD1 (5 bases). Between the trimmed V and J ends, which lost 3 bases and 2 bases, there was a span of 8 bases. CDR1 is SGHVS, CDR2 FQNEAQ, per germline. This CDR3 region has 14 residues. CDR3 in amino acids: CASSFRVPGNTIYF. The CDR3 DNA follows: TGTGCCAGCAGCTTCAGGGTCCCTGGAAACACCATATATTTT.

V is TRBV7-8 and J is TRBJ1-5; 7 nucleotides agree with TRBD1. With 0 bases clipped from V and 4 bases from J, the junction kept 3 bases outside the gene matches. Looked up from germline, CDR1 is SGHVS and CDR2 is FQNEAQ. The CDR3 runs 15 residues. Written as DNA, the CDR3 is TGTGCCAGCAGCTTAGCAGGGACAGAAAATCAGCCCCAGCATTTT. It codes for CASSLAGTENQPQHF.

This clone was seen a few times. V usage is TRBV25-1 and J usage is TRBJ1-6, with a possible D match to TRBD1 (5 bases). Germline V gene sequence: CDR1 MGHDK, CDR2 SYGVNS. Trimming shortened V by 8 bases and J by 6 bases, and 14 bases separated the two germline ends. The CDR3 has 14 amino acids. The DNA of the CDR3 is TGTGCCAGCCGAGGGACTTTATCTAATTCACCCCTCCACTTT. Encoded protein: CASRGTLSNSPLHF.

The genes are TRBV1 and TRBJ1-3; the tabulated D call, TRBD1, remains unverified against the DNA. TRBV1 corresponds to a pseudogene. CDR3 length equals 21 residues. The chain's CDR3 is CTSSQDRGQGARPDSGNTIYF. In nucleotides, the CDR3 is TGCACCAGCAGCCAAGACCGGGGACAGGGGGCTAGACCTGACTCTGGAAACACCATATATTTT.

This clone was observed a few times. This rearrangement joins TRBV27 to TRBJ2-5; TRBD1 agrees at 9 bases. Germline values: CDR1 MNHEY, CDR2 SMNVEV (reference sequence). V gave up 6 bases and J gave up 5 bases; unmatched junction bases: 10. The CDR3 length is 15 residues. CDR3 protein: CASRPWGQGSETQYF. In nucleotides, the CDR3 is TGTGCCAGCAGACCCTGGGGACAGGGAAGCGAGACCCAGTACTTC.

The gene calls are TRBV30 and TRBJ2-7; a possible D gene is TRBD2 (7 bases). The V gene's germline CDR1 is GTSNPN and CDR2 SVGIG (reference sequence). The V and J ends lost 1 base and 3 bases respectively, with 16 bases between them. The CDR3 is 15 residues long. The CDR3 nucleotides are TGTGCCTGGAGTGAGGGGGGGAAGGAAGTCTACGAGCAGTACTTC. The encoded protein is CAWSEGGKEVYEQYF. Full variable domain (rest looked up from reference TRBV30 and TRBJ2-7): SQTIHQWPATLVQPVGSPLSLECTVEGTSNPNLYWYRQAAGRGLQLLFYSVGIGQISSEVPQNLSASRPQDRQFILSSKKLLLSDSGFYLCAWSEGGKEVYEQYFGPGTRLTVT.

This clone was seen many times. The V and J genes are TRBV19 and TRBJ1-1; 7 bases match TRBD1. The CDR3 is 14 amino acids. CDR1 is LNHDA, CDR2 SQIVND, per germline (reference sequence). V lost 5 bases to trimming and J lost 4 bases; unmatched junction nucleotides: 7. The chain's CDR3 is CASSPRQGFTEAFF. CDR3 DNA: TGTGCCAGTAGTCCGAGACAGGGTTTCACTGAAGCTTTCTTT.

This chain uses TRBV5-1 with TRBJ2-1, with 7 nucleotides matching TRBD1. The CDR3 contains 14 residues. The ends lost 0 bases at V and 4 bases at J; junction bases unmatched: 1. Germline V gene lookup returns CDR1 SGHRS and CDR2 YFSETQ. This CDR3 is CASSLGQGYNEQFF. CDR3 coding DNA: TGCGCCAGCAGCTTGGGACAGGGATACAATGAGCAGTTCTTC.

The rearrangement links TRBV28 to TRBJ2-2; the match to TRBD2 covers 7 bases. CDR1 is MDHEN and CDR2 is SYDVKM in the germline V gene. The V segment lost 3 bases and the J segment 0 bases; nucleotides outside the gene matches: 7. The CDR3 runs 17 residues. The CDR3 DNA sequence: TGTGCCAGCAGTTTCCCTCGTCGGGGGGCGAACACCGGGGAGCTGTTTTTT. This encodes CASSFPRRGANTGELFF.

This clone was found a few times. The chain recombines TRBV18 with TRBJ1-2, with 7 bases fitting TRBD1. The CDR3 is 15 residues long. J was trimmed by 4 bases and V by 3 bases; bases with no gene match: 8. The germline gives CDR1 KGHSH, CDR2 LQKENI. CDR3 in amino acids: CASSPRRDSPYGYTF. The CDR3 nucleotides are TGTGCCAGCTCACCGCGACGGGACAGTCCCTATGGCTACACCTTC.

The table lists this clone with a few counts. The chain joins TRBV27 to TRBJ1-5; 7 bases map to TRBD1. Germline lookup yields CDR1 MNHEY and CDR2 SMNVEV (reference sequence). V dropped 5 bases and J dropped 6; count of bases not matched to a gene: 10. The CDR3 spans 15 residues. The CDR3 DNA sequence: TGTGCCAGCAGTCCCCGCCGACAGGGTAGTCAGCCCCAGCATTTT. Protein product: CASSPRRQGSQPQHF.

Only a few counts were recorded for this clone. This CDR3 reads CATSRDQDYEQYF. The DNA of the CDR3 is TGTGCCACCAGCAGAGATCAGGACTACGAGCAGTACTTC. The V and J genes are TRBV15 and TRBJ2-7; D is unresolved. Germline V gene sequence: CDR1 LNHNV, CDR2 YYDKDF (reference sequence). V gave up 0 bases and J gave up 3 bases, with 6 bases separating them. This CDR3 has 13 amino acids.

The chain recombines TRBV28 with TRBJ1-6; the D is unclear. The germline V and J ends were trimmed by 6 bases and 12 bases, with 12 bases remaining between them. There are 12 residues in the CDR3. The V gene's germline CDR1 is MDHEN and CDR2 SYDVKM. The CDR3 coding sequence is TGTGCCAGCAGCCGCCTACAGCTACCCCTCCACTTT. Translation gives CASSRLQLPLHF.

CDR3 sequence reads: CASSHGGLAGNEQFF. The CDR3 nucleotides read TGCGCCAGCAGCCACGGGGGACTAGCGGGAAATGAGCAGTTCTTC. This chain joins TRBV4-1 and TRBJ2-1; 13 bases match TRBD2. V was clipped by 3 bases and J by 7 bases; unmatched bases: 3. The CDR3 sequence is 15 residues long. CDR1 MGHRA and CDR2 YSYEKL come from the germline V gene.

The chain employs TRBV7-3 and TRBJ2-1; D gene uncertain. CDR1 is SGHTA, CDR2 FQGTGA, per germline. This CDR3 comprises 14 residues. V was shortened by 5 bases and J by 8 bases, with 16 bases between the two germline ends. CDR3: CASSPPQRYYEQFF. In DNA, the CDR3 is TGTGCCAGCAGCCCCCCTCAGAGGTACTATGAGCAGTTCTTC. Variable domain in full (rest from reference TRBV7-3 and TRBJ2-1): GAGVSQTPSNKVTEKGKYVELRCDPISGHTALYWYRQSLGQGPEFLIYFQGTGAADDSGLPNDRFFAVRPEGSVSTLKIQRTERGDSAVYLCASSPPQRYYEQFFGPGTRLTVL.

This chain links TRBV7-3 with TRBJ2-2; TRBD2 matches at 7 bases. Looked up from germline, CDR1 is SGHTA and CDR2 is FQGTGA. Trimming cost V 2 bases and J 4 bases; bases outside gene matches: 7. CDR3 length equals 16 residues. CDR3 sequence: CASSLSGSSGTGELFF. In DNA, the CDR3 is TGTGCCAGCAGCTTATCTGGGTCTAGCGGCACCGGGGAGCTGTTTTTT.